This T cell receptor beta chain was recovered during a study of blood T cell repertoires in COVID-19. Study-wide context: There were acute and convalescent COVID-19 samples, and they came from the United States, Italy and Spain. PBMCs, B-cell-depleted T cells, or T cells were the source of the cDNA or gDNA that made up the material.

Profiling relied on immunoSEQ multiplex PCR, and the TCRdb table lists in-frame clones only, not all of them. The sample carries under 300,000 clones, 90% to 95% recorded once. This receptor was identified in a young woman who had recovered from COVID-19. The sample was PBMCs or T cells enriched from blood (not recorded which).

This chain's CDR3 is CASSYSGTVGNTIYF. CDR3 DNA: TGTGCCAGCAGTTATTCCGGGACAGTTGGAAACACCATATATTTT. The chain recombines TRBV6-5 with TRBJ1-3, with TRBD1 matching over 7 bases. CDR1 is MNHEY, CDR2 SVGAGI, per germline. The V gene end was trimmed by 3 bases and the J gene end by 3 bases; junction bases not matched to a gene: 5. The CDR3 extends over 15 amino acids.